These 29 T cell receptor beta chains share one sample of origin, sequenced in a study of metastatic and nonmetastatic thyroid tumors. All patients were untreated before thyroid surgery. With MiXCR, TCRdb reprocessed the PCR reads. This sample yields fewer than 20,000 clones, of which approximately 14% are seen a single time; around 16% belongs to the top ten. The sample consisted of blood. Source of these receptors: a female donor with papillary thyroid cancer or a benign thyroid nodule (not recorded which). Some clones in this sample may be carry-over from other donors' samples.

This clone is deemed medium-sized. DNA for the CDR3: TGTGCCAGCAGTTCCCCCGGGGCGGGAAGCTACGAGCAGTACTTC. Translation: CASSSPGAGSYEQYF. This chain uses TRBV6-1 with TRBJ2-7; TRBD2 is a possible D gene (6 bases). CDR1 and CDR2 (germline): MNHNS, SASEGT. The V end was cut by 5 bases, the J end by 3 bases, with 17 bases between. This CDR3 spans 15 amino acids.

This clone has at least ten counts. The chain employs TRBV7-9 and TRBJ2-7; the match to TRBD1 covers 9 bases. V was pared by 6 bases and J by 0 bases, with 6 bases of the junction left unmatched. CDR3 length: 15 amino acids. Germline V gene lookup returns CDR1 SEHNR and CDR2 FQNEAQ (reference sequence). The CDR3 DNA sequence: TGTGCCAGCAGTTTAAGGGGACAGGGCTCCTACGAGCAGTACTTC. This sequence encodes CASSLRGQGSYEQYF.

In DNA form, the CDR3 reads TGTGCCAGCATTCCCCGGGGCATTCAGCCCCAGCATTTT. Translated: CASIPRGIQPQHF. The chain is built from TRBV6-2 or TRBV6-3 and TRBJ1-5; a possible D gene is TRBD1 (5 bases). Trimming stripped 7 bases from V and 6 bases from J, with 13 bases between. Germline-derived CDR1 and CDR2 are MNHEY and SVGEGT. The CDR3 runs to 13 residues.

By share, this clone ranks as medium-sized (0.01 to 0.1%). The chain combines TRBV6-2 or TRBV6-3 with TRBJ1-6, with D tentatively TRBD1 (5 bases). The V gene's germline CDR1 is MNHEY and CDR2 SVGEGT. This CDR3 region has 15 residues. Trimming took off 1 base at V and 8 bases at J, with 12 bases between the two ends. The CDR3 coding sequence is TGTGCCAGCAGTTACTGGGGCAGTACCGATTCACCCCTCCACTTT. Translated, it gives CASSYWGSTDSPLHF.

This clone is medium-sized within its sample. The CDR3 DNA reads TGTGCCAGCAGTGAGGCAGGGGGCTGGGAGACCCAGTACTTC. The encoded protein is CASSEAGGWETQYF. The chain uses TRBV6-1 and TRBJ2-5, with 8 nucleotides matching TRBD1. The V and J ends lost 3 bases and 5 bases, in that order; junction bases with no gene match: 5. Germline lookup yields CDR1 MNHNS and CDR2 SASEGT. The CDR3 totals 14 residues.

This clone was seen a handful of times. This chain uses TRBV24-1 with TRBJ1-2, with a tentative D call TRBD1 (5 bases). Germline-derived CDR1 and CDR2 are KGHDR and SFDVKD. V was shortened by 4 bases and J by 7 bases, with 15 bases between the two germline ends. The length of the CDR3 is 14 residues. CDR3 coding DNA: TGTGCCACCAGTGACCCTGGGGGTATAGGTGGCTACACCTTC. Translation gives CATSDPGGIGGYTF.

Regarding this clone: With a much larger clone just one base away, this may be a read error. Because it lacks the conserved phenylalanine or tryptophan at the end, this CDR3 is likely a read error. The chain is built from TRBV3-1 and TRBJ1-2; no firm D call. Per the germline V gene, CDR1 is LGHDT and CDR2 is YNNKEL (reference sequence). Between the trimmed V and J ends, which lost 4 bases and 2 bases, there was a span of 14 bases. The length of the CDR3 is 15 residues. In DNA, the CDR3 is TGTGCCAGCAGCCGATATGAGAGAGAAAACTATGGCTACACCCTC. The encoded protein is CASSRYERENYGYTL.

V and J are TRBV20-1 and TRBJ2-3; 9 bases are a match to TRBD2. J was trimmed by 5 bases and V by 5 bases; bases with no gene match: 11. In germline, CDR1 is DFQATT, CDR2 SNEGSKA (reference sequence). There are 15 residues in the CDR3. CDR3 sequence reads: CSAVGSGRPGDTQYF. DNA for the CDR3: TGCAGTGCTGTTGGTAGCGGGAGACCGGGAGATACGCAGTATTTT.

Relative to its sample, this clone is medium-sized. This rearrangement joins TRBV28 to TRBJ2-7; 8 nucleotides line up with TRBD1. The CDR3 is 13 residues long. Germline V gives CDR1 MDHEN, CDR2 SYDVKM. The J segment lost 6 bases and the V segment lost 7 bases, leaving 8 bases of the junction unmatched. The chain's CDR3 is CASIAQGVAEQYF. CDR3 nucleotides: TGTGCCAGCATAGCACAGGGGGTAGCCGAGCAGTACTTC.

This clone has at least ten counts. V and J are TRBV18 and TRBJ2-1, with D possibly matching TRBD2 (5 bases). Deletions cut 2 bases from V and 6 bases from J, with 11 bases between. Germline loops: CDR1 KGHSH, CDR2 LQKENI. The CDR3 length is 14 residues. The CDR3 sequence: CASSPKTRTNEQFF. The DNA for the CDR3 is TGTGCCAGCTCACCAAAAACTAGAACCAATGAGCAGTTCTTC. Full variable domain (rest looked up from reference TRBV18 and TRBJ2-1): NAGVMQNPRHLVRRRGQEARLRCSPMKGHSHVYWYRQLPEEGLKFMVYLQKENIIDESGMPKERFSAEFPKEGPSILRIQQVVRGDSAAYFCASSPKTRTNEQFFGPGTRLTVL.

This clone was found many times. The chain carries TRBV12-5 and TRBJ2-3; tentative D call: TRBD2 (5 bases). The CDR3 has 14 residues. Germline CDR1 is LGHNT and CDR2 is FRNRAP. With 5 bases removed from V and 3 bases from J, the gap between germline ends came to 12 bases. The CDR3, as DNA: TGTGCTAGTGGTCTCTACGGGGTAACAGATACGCAGTATTTT. Amino acids: CASGLYGVTDTQYF.

Many counts were recorded for this clone. J is TRBJ1-1 and V is TRBV29-1; D gene uncertain. The CDR3 extends over 10 amino acids. Germline V lookup: CDR1 SQVTM, CDR2 ANQGSEA. Trimming stripped 3 bases from V and 10 bases from J, with 9 bases between. The CDR3 spells CSVDEGLAFF. CDR3 DNA: TGCAGCGTTGATGAGGGTCTAGCTTTCTTT.

This clone was seen many times. CDR3 sequence: CRGQGGTEAFF. The CDR3 DNA reads TGCAGGGGACAGGGCGGCACTGAAGCTTTCTTT. The chain is built from TRBV20-1 and TRBJ1-1, with TRBD1 identical over 9 bases. CDR1 DFQATT and CDR2 SNEGSKA come from the germline V gene (reference sequence). There are 11 residues in the CDR3.

Within the sample, this clone is medium-sized. This sequence joins TRBV6-4 and TRBJ2-2; either TRBD1 or TRBD2 may fit D (5 bases each). Trimming took 5 bases from V and 5 from J, leaving 12 bases between them. The CDR3 covers 14 residues. Germline CDR1 MRHNA, CDR2 SNTAGT. CDR3: CASSPGTGTGELFF. DNA for the CDR3: TGTGCCAGCAGTCCCGGGACGGGGACCGGGGAGCTGTTTTTT.

Ten or more counts support this clone. This chain connects TRBV19 to TRBJ1-1; possible D gene TRBD1, 6 bases. The V and J ends lost 7 bases and 0 bases respectively, with 21 bases between them. CDR1 and CDR2 from the germline V gene are LNHDA and SQIVND (reference sequence). The CDR3 consists of 17 residues. Here the CDR3 DNA reads TGTGCCAGTACTACAAGGGGGACATCAGGCATGAACACTGAAGCTTTCTTT. Residues: CASTTRGTSGMNTEAFF. Full variable domain (outside the CDR3, taken from reference TRBV19 and TRBJ1-1): DGGITQSPKYLFRKEGQNVTLSCEQNLNHDAMYWYRQDPGQGLRLIYYSQIVNDFQKGDIAEGYSVSREKKESFPLTVTSAQKNPTAFYLCASTTRGTSGMNTEAFFGQGTRLTVV.

This clone has ten or more counts. The chain recombines TRBV4-2 with TRBJ2-3; D tentatively fits TRBD1 or TRBD2 (6 bases each). CDR1 is LGHNA, CDR2 YNFKEQ, per germline. The V and J ends lost 3 bases and 2 bases respectively, with 15 bases between them. This CDR3 spans 16 amino acids. The chain's CDR3 is CASSQRRDTFTDTQYF. The CDR3 coding sequence is TGTGCCAGCAGCCAGAGGAGGGACACCTTCACAGATACGCAGTATTTT.

This clone was recorded many times. The chain employs TRBV5-1 and TRBJ1-1, with D hard to call. This CDR3 has 15 residues. Trimming stripped 0 bases from V and 1 base from J, with 10 bases between. Germline V gene sequence: CDR1 SGHRS, CDR2 YFSETQ. In DNA, the CDR3 is TGCGCCAGCAGCTTGGAGAGGGTTGGGAACACTGAAGCTTTCTTT. It encodes CASSLERVGNTEAFF.

This clone was seen ten or more times. The J gene is TRBJ2-3, the V gene TRBV4-2, with 9 positions matching TRBD2. Per the germline V gene, CDR1 is LGHNA and CDR2 is YNFKEQ. With V trimmed by 5 bases and J by 6 bases, 6 bases remained unmatched. This CDR3 region has 14 residues. The CDR3: CASSYSGGLDTQYF. CDR3 bases: TGTGCCAGCAGCTATAGCGGGGGTTTGGATACGCAGTATTTT.

This clone was seen just once. The rearrangement joins TRBV11-3 to TRBJ1-3; D gene ambiguous. CDR1 is SGHNT and CDR2 is YENEEA in the germline V gene. The V gene lost 1 base and the J gene lost 0 bases, with 7 bases spanning the gap. This CDR3 comprises 15 residues. Here the CDR3 reads CASSLAASSGNTIYF. The DNA of the CDR3 is TGTGCCAGCAGCTTAGCAGCCTCCTCTGGAAACACCATATATTTT.

The rearrangement links TRBV10-3 to TRBJ2-4; TRBD1 or TRBD2 may be the D gene (5 bases each). The CDR3 loop spans 15 amino acids. The V end lost 5 bases, the J end lost 7 bases, and 18 bases lay between the germline ends. Per the germline V gene, CDR1 is ENHRY and CDR2 is SYGVKD. The CDR3 region is CAISTRDGAINIQYF. DNA for the CDR3: TGTGCCATCAGTACCCGGGACGGAGCCATCAACATTCAGTACTTC.

For this clone: A much larger clone sits a single nucleotide away, making a read error possible. The CDR3 end shows no conserved phenylalanine or tryptophan, and so a read error is likely. This chain uses TRBV5-4 with TRBJ2-7; 7 bases agree with TRBD2. Germline V lookup: CDR1 SGHNT, CDR2 YYREEE (reference sequence). Trimming took 2 bases from V and 3 from J; bases not matched to a gene: 5. The CDR3 is 14 residues long. The CDR3 sequence: CASSFGLGVYEQYS. Written as DNA, the CDR3 is TGTGCCAGCAGCTTCGGACTAGGGGTCTACGAGCAGTACTCC.

CDR3 amino acids: CSAKPLAGESETQYF. DNA of the CDR3: TGCAGTGCGAAACCCCTAGCGGGAGAATCAGAGACCCAGTACTTC. The chain employs TRBV20-1 and TRBJ2-5, with TRBD2 matching over 10 bases. V gave up 6 bases and J gave up 4 bases; unmatched junction bases: 11. The CDR3 runs 15 residues. Germline V gives CDR1 DFQATT, CDR2 SNEGSKA (reference sequence).

Ten or more counts support this clone. The V gene is TRBV5-1, the J gene TRBJ1-3; D is unresolved. V dropped 2 bases and J dropped 0 bases, with 6 bases sitting between them. The CDR3 contains 14 residues. CDR1 and CDR2 from the germline V gene are SGHRS and YFSETQ. CDR3 bases: TGCGCCAGCAGCTTCGATGGCTCTGGAAACACCATATATTTT. It specifies CASSFDGSGNTIYF. The full variable domain, with the rest looked up from reference TRBV5-1 and TRBJ1-3, is KAGVTQTPRYLIKTRGQQVTLSCSPISGHRSVSWYQQTPGQGLQFLFEYFSETQRNKGNFPGRFSGRQFSNSRSEMNVSTLELGDSALYLCASSFDGSGNTIYFGEGSWLTVV.

This clone was counted many times. A read error may account for a junction end that differs from germline. Other DNA sequences in the same sample also yield this CDR3. The chain recombines TRBV19 with TRBJ1-6; possibly TRBD1 for D (5 bases). From germline, CDR1 is LNHDA and CDR2 SQIVND (reference sequence). CDR3 length: 15 residues. CDR3 amino acids: CASTVGPGEFSPLHF. In nucleotides, the CDR3 is TGTGCTAGTACGGTGGGGCCGGGGGAATTTTCACCCCTCCACTTT.

This clone qualifies as medium-sized (0.01 to 0.1%). This chain uses TRBV6-6 with TRBJ2-1; TRBD1 agrees at 8 bases. The CDR3 spans 14 residues. The V and J ends lost 2 bases and 8 bases, in that order; junction bases with no gene match: 5. CDR1 is MNHNY, CDR2 SVGAGI, per germline (reference sequence). The DNA for the CDR3 is TGTGCCAGCAGTTACCGGACAGGGATCGATGAGCAGTTCTTC. Encoded protein: CASSYRTGIDEQFF.

This clone was seen repeatedly, ten times or more. The V and J genes are TRBV5-1 and TRBJ1-4; D is unresolved. The CDR3 runs to 13 residues. V lost 1 base to trimming and J lost 4 bases, with 5 bases between them. CDR1 SGHRS and CDR2 YFSETQ come from the germline V gene. The CDR3 is CASSLTLNEKLFF. For the CDR3, the DNA is TGCGCCAGCAGCTTGACCCTTAATGAAAAACTGTTTTTT.

This clone was seen at least ten times. The rearrangement joins TRBV18 to TRBJ2-7, with TRBD2 identical over 7 bases. Germline assignment: CDR1 KGHSH and CDR2 LQKENI. The J segment lost 7 bases and the V segment lost 2 bases, leaving 8 bases of the junction unmatched. The CDR3 is 14 amino acids. The CDR3 DNA follows: TGTGCCAGCTCACCAGTCGAGAGCGGGGCTGAGCAGTACTTC. This codes for CASSPVESGAEQYF.

In this sample, this clone is medium-sized (0.01 to 0.1%). The gene calls are TRBV2 and TRBJ2-2; possibly TRBD2 for D (6 bases). Trimming left V 4 bases short and J 4 bases short, with 13 bases between. The CDR3 has 15 residues. CDR1 and CDR2 (germline): SNHLY, FYNNEI. CDR3 coding DNA: TGTGCCAGCAGTGTCGGGCAGGGAGGCACCGGGGAGCTGTTTTTT. The encoded protein is CASSVGQGGTGELFF.

This clone has a count of ten or more. This chain connects TRBV19 to TRBJ1-2; D might be TRBD1 (5 bases). The CDR3 sequence is 13 residues long. Trimming took off 6 bases at V and 7 bases at J, with 15 bases between the two ends. Germline V gene lookup returns CDR1 LNHDA and CDR2 SQIVND (reference sequence). The CDR3: CASRGPQGVGYTF. The CDR3 DNA reads TGTGCCAGTAGGGGACCTCAGGGAGTTGGCTACACCTTC.